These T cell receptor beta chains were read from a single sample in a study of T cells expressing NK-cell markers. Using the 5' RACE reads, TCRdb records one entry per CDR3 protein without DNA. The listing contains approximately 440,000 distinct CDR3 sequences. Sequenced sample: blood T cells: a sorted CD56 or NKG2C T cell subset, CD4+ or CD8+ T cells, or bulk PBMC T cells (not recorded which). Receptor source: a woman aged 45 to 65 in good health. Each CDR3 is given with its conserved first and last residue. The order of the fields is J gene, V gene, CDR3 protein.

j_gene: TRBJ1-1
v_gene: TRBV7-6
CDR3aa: CASSSLPFNTEAFF

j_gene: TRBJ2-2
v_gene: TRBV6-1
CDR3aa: CASSDPSRSSIGELFF

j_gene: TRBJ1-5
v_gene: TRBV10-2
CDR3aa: CASSDLRSNQPQHF

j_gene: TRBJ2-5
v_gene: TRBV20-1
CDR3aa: CSAGEDWETQYF

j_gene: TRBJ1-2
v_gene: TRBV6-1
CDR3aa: CASSEGDKLLYGYTF

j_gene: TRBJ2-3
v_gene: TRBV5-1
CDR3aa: CASSLVGRETTDTQYF

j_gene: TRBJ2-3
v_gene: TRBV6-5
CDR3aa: CASMGLADQIVTQYF

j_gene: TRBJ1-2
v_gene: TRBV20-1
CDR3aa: CSARQSTAKDYTF

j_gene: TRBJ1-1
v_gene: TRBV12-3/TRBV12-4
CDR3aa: CASSLERWPITEAFF

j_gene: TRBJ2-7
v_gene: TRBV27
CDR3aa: CASSYNRDSLRYEQYF

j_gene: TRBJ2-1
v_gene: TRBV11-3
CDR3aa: CASSIPGQGYNEQFF

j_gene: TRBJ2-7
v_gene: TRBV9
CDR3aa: CASGTGDGYEQYF

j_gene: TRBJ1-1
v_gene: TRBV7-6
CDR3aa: CASSLITAPANTEAFF

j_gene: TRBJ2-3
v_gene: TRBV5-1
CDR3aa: CASSLVGTSTDTQYF